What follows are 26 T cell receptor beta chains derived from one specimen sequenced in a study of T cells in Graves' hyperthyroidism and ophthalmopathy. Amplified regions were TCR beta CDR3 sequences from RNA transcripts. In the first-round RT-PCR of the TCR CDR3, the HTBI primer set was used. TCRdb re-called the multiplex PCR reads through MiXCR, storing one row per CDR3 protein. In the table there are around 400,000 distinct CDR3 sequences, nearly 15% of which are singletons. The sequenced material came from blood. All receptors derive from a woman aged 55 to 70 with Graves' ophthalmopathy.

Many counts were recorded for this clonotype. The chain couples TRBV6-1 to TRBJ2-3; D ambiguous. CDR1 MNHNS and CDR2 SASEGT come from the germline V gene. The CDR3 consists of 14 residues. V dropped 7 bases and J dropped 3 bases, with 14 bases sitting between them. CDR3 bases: TGTGCCAGCAAACCGGGTTTTCAAACAGATACGCAGTATTTT. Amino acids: CASKPGFQTDTQYF.

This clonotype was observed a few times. CDR3 DNA sequence: TGTGCCAGCAGTTTATCTGCGCGGGAGACCCAGTACTTC. Protein product: CASSLSARETQYF. The V and J genes are TRBV28 and TRBJ2-5; no reliable D call. In germline, CDR1 is MDHEN, CDR2 SYDVKM. The V and J ends lost 1 base and 5 bases respectively, with 8 bases between them. The CDR3 extends over 13 amino acids.

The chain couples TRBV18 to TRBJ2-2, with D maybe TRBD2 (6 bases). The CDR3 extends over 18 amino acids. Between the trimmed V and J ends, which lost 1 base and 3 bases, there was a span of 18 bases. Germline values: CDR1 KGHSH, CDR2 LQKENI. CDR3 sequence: CASSPLASSGAHTGELFF. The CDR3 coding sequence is TGTGCCAGCTCACCACTGGCCTCGTCGGGAGCGCACACCGGGGAGCTGTTTTTT.

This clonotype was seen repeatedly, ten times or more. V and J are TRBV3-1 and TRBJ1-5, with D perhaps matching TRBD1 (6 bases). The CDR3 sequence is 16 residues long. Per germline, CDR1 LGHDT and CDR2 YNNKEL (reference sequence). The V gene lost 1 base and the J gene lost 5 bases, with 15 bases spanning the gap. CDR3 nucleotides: TGTGCCAGCAGCCAAGGGAAGTACAGGGAGGATCAGCCCCAGCATTTT. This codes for CASSQGKYREDQPQHF.

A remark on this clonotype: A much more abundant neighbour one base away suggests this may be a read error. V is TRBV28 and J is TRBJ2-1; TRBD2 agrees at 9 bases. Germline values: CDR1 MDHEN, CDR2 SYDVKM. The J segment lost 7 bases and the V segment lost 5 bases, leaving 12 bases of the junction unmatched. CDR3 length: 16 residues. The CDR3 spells CASSLIAGDILNEQFF. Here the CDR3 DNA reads TGTGCCAGCAGTCTCATAGCGGGAGATATTTTAAATGAGCAGTTCTTC.

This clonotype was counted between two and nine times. Here the CDR3 reads CASSLSGTAGNTIYF. CDR3 DNA: TGCGCCAGCAGCTTGAGCGGGACAGCCGGAAACACCATATATTTT. The chain employs TRBV5-1 and TRBJ1-3; 7 nucleotides line up with TRBD1. Per germline, CDR1 SGHRS and CDR2 YFSETQ. The CDR3 runs to 15 residues. V lost 1 base and J lost 4; bases outside the gene matches: 5.

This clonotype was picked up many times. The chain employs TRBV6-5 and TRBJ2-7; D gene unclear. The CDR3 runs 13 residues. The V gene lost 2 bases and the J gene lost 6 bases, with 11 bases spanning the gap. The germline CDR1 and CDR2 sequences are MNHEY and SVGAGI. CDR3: CASSYPRASEQYF. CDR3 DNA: TGTGCCAGCAGTTACCCGCGAGCAAGCGAGCAGTACTTC.

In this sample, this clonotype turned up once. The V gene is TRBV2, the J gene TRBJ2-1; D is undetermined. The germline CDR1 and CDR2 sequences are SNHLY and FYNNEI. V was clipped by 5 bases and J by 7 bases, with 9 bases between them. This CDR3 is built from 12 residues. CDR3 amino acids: CASSLSKNEQFF. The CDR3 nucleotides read TGTGCCAGCAGTTTAAGCAAGAATGAGCAGTTCTTC.

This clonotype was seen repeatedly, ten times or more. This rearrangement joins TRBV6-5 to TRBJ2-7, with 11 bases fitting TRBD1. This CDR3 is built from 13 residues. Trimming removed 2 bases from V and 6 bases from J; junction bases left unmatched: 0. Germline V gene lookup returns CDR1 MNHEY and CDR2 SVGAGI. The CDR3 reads CASSYGTGGEQYF. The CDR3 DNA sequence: TGTGCCAGCAGTTACGGGACAGGGGGCGAGCAGTACTTC.

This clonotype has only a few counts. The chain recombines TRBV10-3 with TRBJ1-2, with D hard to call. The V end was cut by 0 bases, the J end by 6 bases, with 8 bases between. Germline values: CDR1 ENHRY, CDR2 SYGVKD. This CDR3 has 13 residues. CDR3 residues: CAISESEVNGYTF. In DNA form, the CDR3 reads TGTGCCATCAGTGAGTCGGAAGTAAATGGCTACACCTTC.

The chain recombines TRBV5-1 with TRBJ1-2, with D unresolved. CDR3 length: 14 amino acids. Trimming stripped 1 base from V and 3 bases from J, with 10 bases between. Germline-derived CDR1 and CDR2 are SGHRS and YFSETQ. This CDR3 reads CASSLFPEDYGYTF. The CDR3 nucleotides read TGCGCCAGCAGCTTGTTTCCAGAGGACTATGGCTACACCTTC.

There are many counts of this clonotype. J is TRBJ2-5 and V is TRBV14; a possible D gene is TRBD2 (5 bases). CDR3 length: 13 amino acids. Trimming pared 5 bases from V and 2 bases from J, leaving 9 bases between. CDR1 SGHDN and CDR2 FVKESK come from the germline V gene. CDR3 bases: TGTGCCAGCAGCTCTCGGGGTCAAGAGACCCAGTACTTC. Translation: CASSSRGQETQYF. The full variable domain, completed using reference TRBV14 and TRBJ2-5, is EAGVTQFPSHSVIEKGQTVTLRCDPISGHDNLYWYRRVMGKEIKFLLHFVKESKQDESGMPNNRFLAERTGGTYSTLKVQPAELEDSGVYFCASSSRGQETQYFGPGTRLLVL.

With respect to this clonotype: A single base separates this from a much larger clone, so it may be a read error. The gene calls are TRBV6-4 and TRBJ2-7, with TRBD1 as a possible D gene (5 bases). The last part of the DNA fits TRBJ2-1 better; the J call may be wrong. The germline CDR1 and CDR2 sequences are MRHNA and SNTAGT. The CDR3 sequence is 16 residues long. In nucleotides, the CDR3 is TGTGCCAGCAGTGACCCACAGGAAGATTACCCCTACGAGCAGTTCTTC. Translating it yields CASSDPQEDYPYEQFF.

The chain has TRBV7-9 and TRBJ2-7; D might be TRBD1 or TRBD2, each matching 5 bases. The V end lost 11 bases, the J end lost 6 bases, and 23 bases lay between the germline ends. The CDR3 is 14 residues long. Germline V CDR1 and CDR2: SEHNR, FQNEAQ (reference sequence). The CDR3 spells CAASPPGRESEQYF. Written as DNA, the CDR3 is TGTGCCGCCTCGCCCCCGGGCAGGGAGTCCGAGCAGTACTTC.

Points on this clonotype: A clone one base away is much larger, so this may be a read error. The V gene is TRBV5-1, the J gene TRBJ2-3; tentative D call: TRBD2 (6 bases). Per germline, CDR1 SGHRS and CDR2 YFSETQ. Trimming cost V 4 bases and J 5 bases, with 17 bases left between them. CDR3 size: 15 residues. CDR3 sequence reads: CASSGEGGPRDTQYF. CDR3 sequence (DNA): TGCGCCAGCAGCGGGGAAGGAGGGCCAAGAGATACGCAGTATTTT.

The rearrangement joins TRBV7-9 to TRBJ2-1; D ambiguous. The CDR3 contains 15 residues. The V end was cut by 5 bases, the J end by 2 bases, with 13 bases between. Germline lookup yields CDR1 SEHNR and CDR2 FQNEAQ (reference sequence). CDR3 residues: CASSRDPGPYNEQFF. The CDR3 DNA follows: TGTGCCAGCAGCAGAGACCCAGGCCCCTACAATGAGCAGTTCTTC.

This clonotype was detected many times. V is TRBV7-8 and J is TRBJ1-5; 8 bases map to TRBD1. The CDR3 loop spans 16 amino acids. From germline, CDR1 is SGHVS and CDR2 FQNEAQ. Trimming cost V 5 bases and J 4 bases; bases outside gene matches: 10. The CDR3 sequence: CASSPRGGQGNQPQHF. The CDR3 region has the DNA TGTGCCAGCAGCCCCCGAGGTGGACAGGGAAATCAGCCCCAGCATTTT.

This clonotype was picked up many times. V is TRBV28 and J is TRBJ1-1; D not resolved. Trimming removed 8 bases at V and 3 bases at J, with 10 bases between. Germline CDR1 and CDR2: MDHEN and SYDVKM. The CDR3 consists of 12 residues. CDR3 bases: TGTGCCAGCGGCAAGACGTACACTGAAGCTTTCTTT. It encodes CASGKTYTEAFF.

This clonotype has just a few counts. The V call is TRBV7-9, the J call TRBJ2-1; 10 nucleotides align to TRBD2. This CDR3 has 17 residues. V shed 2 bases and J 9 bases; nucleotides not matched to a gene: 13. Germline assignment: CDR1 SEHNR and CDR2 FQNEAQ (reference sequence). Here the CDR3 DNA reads TGTGCCAGCAGCTTATCGTTAGCGGGAGGCCCATCGGGTGAGCAGTTCTTC. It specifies CASSLSLAGGPSGEQFF.

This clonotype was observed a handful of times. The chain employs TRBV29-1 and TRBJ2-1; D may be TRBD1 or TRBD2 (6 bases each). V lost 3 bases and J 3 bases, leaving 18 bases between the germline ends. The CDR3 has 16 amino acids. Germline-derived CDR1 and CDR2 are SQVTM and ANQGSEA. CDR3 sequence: CSVERVDRGLYNEQFF. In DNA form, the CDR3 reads TGCAGCGTTGAGAGAGTTGATCGGGGGCTCTACAATGAGCAGTTCTTC.

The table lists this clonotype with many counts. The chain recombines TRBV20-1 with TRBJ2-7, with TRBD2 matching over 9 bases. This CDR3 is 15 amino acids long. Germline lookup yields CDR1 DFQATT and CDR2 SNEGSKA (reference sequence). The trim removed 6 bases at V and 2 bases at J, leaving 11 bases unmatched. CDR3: CSAAGGADSPYEQYF. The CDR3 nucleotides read TGCAGTGCCGCGGGGGGGGCGGATAGTCCCTACGAGCAGTACTTC.

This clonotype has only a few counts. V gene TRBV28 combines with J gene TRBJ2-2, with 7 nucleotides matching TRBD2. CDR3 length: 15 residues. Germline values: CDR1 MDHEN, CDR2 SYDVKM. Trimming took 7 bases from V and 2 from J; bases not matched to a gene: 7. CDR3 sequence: CASTVTSRNTGELFF. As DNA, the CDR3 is TGTGCCAGCACCGTGACTAGCAGAAACACCGGGGAGCTGTTTTTT.

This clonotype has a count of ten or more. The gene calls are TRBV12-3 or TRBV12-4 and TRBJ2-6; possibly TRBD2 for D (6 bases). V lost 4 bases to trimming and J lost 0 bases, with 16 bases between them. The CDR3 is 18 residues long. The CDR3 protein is CASSSGTFFHSGANVLTF. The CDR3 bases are TGTGCCAGCAGTTCGGGGACTTTTTTCCACTCTGGGGCCAACGTCCTGACTTTC.

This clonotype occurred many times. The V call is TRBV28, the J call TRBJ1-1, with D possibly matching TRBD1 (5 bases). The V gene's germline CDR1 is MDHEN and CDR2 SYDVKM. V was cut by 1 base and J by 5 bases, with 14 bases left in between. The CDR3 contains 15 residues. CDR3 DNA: TGTGCCAGCAGTTTATCGCGGGCTGGGGGGACTGAAGCTTTCTTT. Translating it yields CASSLSRAGGTEAFF.

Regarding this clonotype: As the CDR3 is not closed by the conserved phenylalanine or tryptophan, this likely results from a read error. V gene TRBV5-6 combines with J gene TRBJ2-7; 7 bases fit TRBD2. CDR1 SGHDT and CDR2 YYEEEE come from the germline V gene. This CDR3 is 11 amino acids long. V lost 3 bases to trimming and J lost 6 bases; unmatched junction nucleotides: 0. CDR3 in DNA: TGTGCCAGCAGCTGGGAGGGCGAGCAGTACCTC. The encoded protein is CASSWEGEQYL.

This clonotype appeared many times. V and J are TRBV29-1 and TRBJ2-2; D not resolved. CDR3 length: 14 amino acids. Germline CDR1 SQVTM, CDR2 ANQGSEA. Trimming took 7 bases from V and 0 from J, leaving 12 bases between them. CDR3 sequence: CSALGQANTGELFF. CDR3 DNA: TGCAGCGCATTAGGGCAAGCGAACACCGGGGAGCTGTTTTTT.